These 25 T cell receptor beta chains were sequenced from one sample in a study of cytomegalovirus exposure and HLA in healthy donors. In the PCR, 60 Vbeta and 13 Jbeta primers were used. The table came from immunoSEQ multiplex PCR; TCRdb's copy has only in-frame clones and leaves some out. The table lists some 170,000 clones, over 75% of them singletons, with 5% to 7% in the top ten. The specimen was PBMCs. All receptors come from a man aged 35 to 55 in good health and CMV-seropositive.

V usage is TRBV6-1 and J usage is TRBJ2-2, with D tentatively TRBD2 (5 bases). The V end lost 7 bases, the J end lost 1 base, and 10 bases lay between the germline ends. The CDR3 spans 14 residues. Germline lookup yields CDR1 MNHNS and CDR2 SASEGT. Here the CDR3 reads CASMRAWNTGELFF. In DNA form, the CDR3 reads TGTGCCAGCATGAGGGCATGGAACACCGGGGAGCTGTTTTTT.

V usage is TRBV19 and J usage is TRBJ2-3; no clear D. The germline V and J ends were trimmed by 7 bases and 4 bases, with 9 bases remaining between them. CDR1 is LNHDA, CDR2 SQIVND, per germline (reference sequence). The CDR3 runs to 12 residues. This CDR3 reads CASTDFSDTQYF. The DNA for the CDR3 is TGTGCCAGTACTGACTTCTCAGATACGCAGTATTTT.

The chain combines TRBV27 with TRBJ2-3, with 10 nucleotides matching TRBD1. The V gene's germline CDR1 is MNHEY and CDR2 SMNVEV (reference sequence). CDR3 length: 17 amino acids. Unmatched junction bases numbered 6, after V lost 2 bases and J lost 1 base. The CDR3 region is CASSLRGQGRGTDTQYF. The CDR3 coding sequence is TGTGCCAGCAGTTTAAGGGGACAGGGGCGAGGCACAGATACGCAGTATTTT.

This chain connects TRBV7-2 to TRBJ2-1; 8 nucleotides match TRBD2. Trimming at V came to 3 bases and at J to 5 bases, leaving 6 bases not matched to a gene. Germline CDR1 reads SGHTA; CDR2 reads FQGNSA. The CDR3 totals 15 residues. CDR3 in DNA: TGTGCCAGCAGCTTCACGGCGGGAGGAAACAATGAGCAGTTCTTC. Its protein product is CASSFTAGGNNEQFF.

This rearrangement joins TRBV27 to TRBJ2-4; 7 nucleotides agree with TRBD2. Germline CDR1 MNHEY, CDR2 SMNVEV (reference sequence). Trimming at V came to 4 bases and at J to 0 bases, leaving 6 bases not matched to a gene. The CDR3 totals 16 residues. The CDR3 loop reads CASSSEGRGAKNIQYF. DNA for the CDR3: TGTGCCAGCAGTTCCGAAGGGAGGGGAGCCAAAAACATTCAGTACTTC.

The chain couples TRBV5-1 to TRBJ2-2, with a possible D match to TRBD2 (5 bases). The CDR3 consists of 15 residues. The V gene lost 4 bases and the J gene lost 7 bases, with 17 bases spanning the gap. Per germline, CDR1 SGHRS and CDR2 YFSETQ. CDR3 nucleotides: TGCGCCAGCAGCCCCCTTGCGGGCAGCGGCGGGGAGCTGTTTTTT. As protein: CASSPLAGSGGELFF.

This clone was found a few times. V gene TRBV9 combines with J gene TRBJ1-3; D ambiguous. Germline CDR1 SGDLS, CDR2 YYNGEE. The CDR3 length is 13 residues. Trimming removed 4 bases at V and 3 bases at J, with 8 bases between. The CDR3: CASSLSFGNTIYF. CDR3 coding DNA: TGTGCCAGCAGCTTGAGCTTTGGAAACACCATATATTTT.

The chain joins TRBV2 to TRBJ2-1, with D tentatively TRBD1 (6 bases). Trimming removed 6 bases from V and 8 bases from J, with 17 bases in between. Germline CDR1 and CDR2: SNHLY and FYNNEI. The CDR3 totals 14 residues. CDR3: CASSDRRIKDEQFF. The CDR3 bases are TGTGCCAGCAGCGACAGGAGGATTAAGGATGAGCAGTTCTTC.

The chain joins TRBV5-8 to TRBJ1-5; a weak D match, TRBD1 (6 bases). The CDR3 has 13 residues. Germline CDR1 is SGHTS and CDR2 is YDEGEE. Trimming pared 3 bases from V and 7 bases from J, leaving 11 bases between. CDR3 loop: CASSSQGNQPQHF. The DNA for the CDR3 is TGTGCCAGCAGCTCCCAGGGGAACCAGCCCCAGCATTTT.

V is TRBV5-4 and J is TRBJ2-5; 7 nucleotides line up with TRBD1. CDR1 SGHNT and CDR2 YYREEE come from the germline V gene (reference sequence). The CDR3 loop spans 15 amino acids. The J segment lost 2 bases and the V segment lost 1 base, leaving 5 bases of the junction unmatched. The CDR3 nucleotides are TGTGCCAGCAGCTTGCGCACAGGGGCTCAAGAGACCCAGTACTTC. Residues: CASSLRTGAQETQYF.

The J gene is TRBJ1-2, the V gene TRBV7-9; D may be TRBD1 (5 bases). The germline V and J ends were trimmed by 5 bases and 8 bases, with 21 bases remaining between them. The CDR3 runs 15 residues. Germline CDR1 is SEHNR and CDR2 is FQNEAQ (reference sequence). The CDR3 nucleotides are TGTGCCAGCAGCCCCGTGGTAGGGGCCGGTTTGGGCTACACCTTC. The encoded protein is CASSPVVGAGLGYTF.

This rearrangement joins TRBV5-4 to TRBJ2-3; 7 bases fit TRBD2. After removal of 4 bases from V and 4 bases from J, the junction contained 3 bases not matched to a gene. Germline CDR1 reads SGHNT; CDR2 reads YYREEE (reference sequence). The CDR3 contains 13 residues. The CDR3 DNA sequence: TGTGCCAGCAGCGGCGCGGGAGCAGATACGCAGTATTTT. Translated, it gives CASSGAGADTQYF.

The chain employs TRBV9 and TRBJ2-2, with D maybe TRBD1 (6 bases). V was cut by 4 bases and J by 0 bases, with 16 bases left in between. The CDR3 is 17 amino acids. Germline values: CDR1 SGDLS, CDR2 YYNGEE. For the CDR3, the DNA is TGTGCCAGCAGCTCAGATCCTCGGACAGCGAACACCGGGGAGCTGTTTTTT. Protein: CASSSDPRTANTGELFF.

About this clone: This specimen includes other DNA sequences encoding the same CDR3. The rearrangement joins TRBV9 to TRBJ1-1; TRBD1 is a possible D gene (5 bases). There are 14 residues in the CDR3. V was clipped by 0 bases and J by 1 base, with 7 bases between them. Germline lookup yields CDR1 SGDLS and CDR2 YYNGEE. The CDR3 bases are TGTGCCAGCAGCGTAGCCGGGGGGAACACTGAAGCTTTCTTT. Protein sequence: CASSVAGGNTEAFF.

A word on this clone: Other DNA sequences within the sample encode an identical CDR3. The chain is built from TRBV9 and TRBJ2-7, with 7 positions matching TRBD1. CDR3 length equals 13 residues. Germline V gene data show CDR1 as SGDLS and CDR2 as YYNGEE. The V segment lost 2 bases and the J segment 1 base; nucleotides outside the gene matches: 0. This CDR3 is CASSVGQSYEQYF. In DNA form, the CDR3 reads TGTGCCAGCAGCGTGGGACAGTCCTACGAGCAGTACTTC.

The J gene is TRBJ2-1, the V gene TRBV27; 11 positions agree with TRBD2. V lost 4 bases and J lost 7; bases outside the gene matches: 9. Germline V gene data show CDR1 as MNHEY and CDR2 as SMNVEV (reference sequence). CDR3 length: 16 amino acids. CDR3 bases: TGTGCCAGCAGTTCCGGTAGCGGGAGGGCCTGGAATGAGCAGTTCTTC. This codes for CASSSGSGRAWNEQFF.

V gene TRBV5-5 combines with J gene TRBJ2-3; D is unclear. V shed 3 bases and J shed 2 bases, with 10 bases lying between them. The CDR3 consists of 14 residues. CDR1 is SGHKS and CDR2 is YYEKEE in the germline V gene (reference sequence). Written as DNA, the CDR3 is TGTGCCAGCAGCTATCCGTTCCCCACAGATACGCAGTATTTT. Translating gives CASSYPFPTDTQYF. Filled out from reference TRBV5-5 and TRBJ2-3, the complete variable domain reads DAGVTQSPTHLIKTRGQQVTLRCSPISGHKSVSWYQQVLGQGPQFIFQYYEKEERGRGNFPDRFSARQFPNYSSELNVNALLLGDSALYLCASSYPFPTDTQYFGPGTRLTVL.

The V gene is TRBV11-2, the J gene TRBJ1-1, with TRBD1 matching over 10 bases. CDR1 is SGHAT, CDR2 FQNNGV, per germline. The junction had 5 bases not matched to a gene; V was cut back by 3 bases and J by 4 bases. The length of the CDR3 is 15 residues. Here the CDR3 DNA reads TGTGCCAGCAGCTTTAGGACAGGGGGGGGCACTGAAGCTTTCTTT. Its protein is CASSFRTGGGTEAFF.

The CDR3 loop reads CASSPQTGGRPPDTQYF. The CDR3 nucleotides are TGCGCCAGCAGCCCCCAAACGGGAGGGAGGCCGCCAGATACGCAGTATTTT. The gene calls are TRBV5-1 and TRBJ2-3, with 8 bases fitting TRBD2. The V and J ends lost 4 bases and 4 bases, in that order; junction bases with no gene match: 14. From germline, CDR1 is SGHRS and CDR2 YFSETQ. CDR3 length: 17 amino acids.

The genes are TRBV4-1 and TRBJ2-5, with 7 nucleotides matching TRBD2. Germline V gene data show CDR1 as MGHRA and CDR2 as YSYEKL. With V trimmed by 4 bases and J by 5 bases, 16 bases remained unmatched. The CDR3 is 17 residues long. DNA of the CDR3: TGCGCCAGCAGCCGAGTTGGAATGGGGGGGTCGGGCGAGACCCAGTACTTC. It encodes CASSRVGMGGSGETQYF.

CDR3 DNA sequence: TGCAGCGTTGCGGCGAACACCGGGGAGCTGTTTTTT. Its protein product is CSVAANTGELFF. The chain uses TRBV29-1 and TRBJ2-2, with D hard to call. CDR1 and CDR2 (germline): SQVTM, ANQGSEA. This CDR3 region has 12 residues. The ends were cut back, 4 bases at V and 0 bases at J, with 3 bases in the middle.

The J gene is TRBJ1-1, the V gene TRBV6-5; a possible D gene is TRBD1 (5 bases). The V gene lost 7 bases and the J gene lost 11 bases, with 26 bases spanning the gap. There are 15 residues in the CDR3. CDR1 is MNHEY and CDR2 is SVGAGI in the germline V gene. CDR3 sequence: CASKIGEGPRLRAFF. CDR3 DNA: TGTGCCAGCAAAATAGGGGAAGGACCCCGCCTGAGGGCTTTCTTT.

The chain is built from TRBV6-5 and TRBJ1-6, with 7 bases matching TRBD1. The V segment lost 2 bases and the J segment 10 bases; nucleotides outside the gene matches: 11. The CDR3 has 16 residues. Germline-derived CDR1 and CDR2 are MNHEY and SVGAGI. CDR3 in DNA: TGTGCCAGCAGTTACACGCCGACAGGGTTGGGGTCACCCCTCCACTTT. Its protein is CASSYTPTGLGSPLHF.

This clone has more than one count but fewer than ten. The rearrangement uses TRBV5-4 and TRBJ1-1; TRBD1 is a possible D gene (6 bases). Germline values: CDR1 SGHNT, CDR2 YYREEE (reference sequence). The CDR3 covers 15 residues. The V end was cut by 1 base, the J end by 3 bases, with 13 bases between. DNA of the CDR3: TGTGCCAGCAGCTTGCGAAACAGGGTGGACACTGAAGCTTTCTTT. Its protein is CASSLRNRVDTEAFF.

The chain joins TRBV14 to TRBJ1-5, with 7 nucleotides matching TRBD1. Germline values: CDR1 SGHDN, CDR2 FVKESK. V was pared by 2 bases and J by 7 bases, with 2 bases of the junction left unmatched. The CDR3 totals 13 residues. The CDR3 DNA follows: TGTGCCAGCAGCCAACAGGGGGACCAGCCCCAGCATTTT. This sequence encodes CASSQQGDQPQHF.